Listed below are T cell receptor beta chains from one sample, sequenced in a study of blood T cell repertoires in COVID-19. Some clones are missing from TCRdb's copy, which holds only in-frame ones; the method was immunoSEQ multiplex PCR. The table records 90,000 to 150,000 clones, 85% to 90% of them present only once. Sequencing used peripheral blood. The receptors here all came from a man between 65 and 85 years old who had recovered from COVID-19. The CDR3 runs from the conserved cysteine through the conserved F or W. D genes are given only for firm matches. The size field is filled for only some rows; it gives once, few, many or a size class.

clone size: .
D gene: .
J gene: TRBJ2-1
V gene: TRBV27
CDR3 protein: CASSLGQYNEQFF
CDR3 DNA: TGTGCCAGCAGTTTAGGACAGTACAATGAGCAGTTCTTC

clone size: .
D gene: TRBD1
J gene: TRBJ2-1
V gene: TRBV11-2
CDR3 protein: CASSARVDRYNEQFF
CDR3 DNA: TGTGCCAGCAGCGCCCGAGTGGACAGGTACAATGAGCAGTTCTTC

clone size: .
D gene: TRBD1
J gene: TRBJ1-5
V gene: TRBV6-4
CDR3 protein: CASSDSPTGLGQPQHF
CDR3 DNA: TGTGCCAGCAGTGACTCTCCGACAGGGTTAGGCCAGCCCCAGCATTTT

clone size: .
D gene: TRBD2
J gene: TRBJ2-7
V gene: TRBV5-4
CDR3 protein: CASSFGREGAYEQYF
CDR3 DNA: TGTGCCAGCAGCTTTGGGCGGGAGGGGGCCTACGAGCAGTACTTC

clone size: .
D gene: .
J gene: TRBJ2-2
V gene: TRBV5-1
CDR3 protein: CASGLTGLQRSGELFF
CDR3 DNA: TGCGCCAGCGGTCTCACAGGCCTCCAAAGATCCGGGGAGCTGTTTTTT

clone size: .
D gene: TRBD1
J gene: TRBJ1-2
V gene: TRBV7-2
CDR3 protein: CASSSQGGPYGYTF
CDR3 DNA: TGTGCCAGCAGCTCTCAGGGGGGCCCCTATGGCTACACCTTC

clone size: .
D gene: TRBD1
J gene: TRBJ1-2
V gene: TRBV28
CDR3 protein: CASRPGQAVYGYTF
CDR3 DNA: TGTGCCAGCAGGCCCGGACAGGCGGTCTATGGCTACACCTTC

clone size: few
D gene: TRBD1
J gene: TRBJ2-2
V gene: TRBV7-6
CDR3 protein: CASSPDRVTGELFF
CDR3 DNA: TGTGCCAGCAGCCCCGACAGGGTTACCGGGGAGCTGTTTTTT

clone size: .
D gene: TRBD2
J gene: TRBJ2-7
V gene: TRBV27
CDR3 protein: CASSFRGGLVYEQYF
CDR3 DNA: TGTGCCAGCAGTTTTCGGGGGGGGTTAGTCTACGAGCAGTACTTC

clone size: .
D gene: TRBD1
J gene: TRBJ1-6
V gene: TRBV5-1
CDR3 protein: CASSRGQYENSPLHF
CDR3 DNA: TGCGCCAGCAGCAGGGGACAGTATGAAAATTCACCCCTCCACTTT

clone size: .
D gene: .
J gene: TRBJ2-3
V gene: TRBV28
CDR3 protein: CASSSPLSFELDTQYF
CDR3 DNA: TGTGCCAGCAGTTCCCCCTTGAGTTTCGAATTGGATACGCAGTATTTT

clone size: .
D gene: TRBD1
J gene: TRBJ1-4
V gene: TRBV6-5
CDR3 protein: CASSYGGRGQGKLFF
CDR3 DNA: TGTGCCAGCAGTTACGGAGGCAGGGGACAGGGAAAACTGTTTTTT

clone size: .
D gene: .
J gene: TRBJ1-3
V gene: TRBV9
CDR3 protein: CASSYLSGTIYF
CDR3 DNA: TGTGCCAGCAGCTATCTATCGGGCACCATATATTTT

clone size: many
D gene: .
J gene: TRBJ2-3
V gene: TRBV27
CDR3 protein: CASSRADSTDTQYF
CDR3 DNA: TGTGCCAGCAGTAGGGCGGACTCTACAGATACGCAGTATTTT

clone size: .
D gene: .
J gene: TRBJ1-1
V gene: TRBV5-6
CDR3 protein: CASSLGAGDTEAFF
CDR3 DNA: TGTGCCAGCAGCTTGGGGGCGGGGGACACTGAAGCTTTCTTT

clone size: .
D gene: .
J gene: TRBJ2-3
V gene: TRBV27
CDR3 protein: CASSPNRATQYF
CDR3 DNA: TGTGCCAGCAGTCCAAACAGGGCTACGCAGTATTTT